This T cell receptor (beta chain) emerged from a study of cytomegalovirus exposure and HLA in healthy donors (dated by TCRdb to the late 2010s). Context from the whole study: A later analysis indicated that the roughly 130 validation repertoires were generated on the platform also employed for the 700 or so repertoires of the first cohort. The study was designed to test whether signatures of past pathogen exposure could be identified by cataloging public T cell receptors. A separate validation cohort of roughly 130 different subjects was used in addition to the roughly 700-subject first cohort. The study combined high-throughput TCR immunosequencing, statistical association of individual TCRs with disease status, and machine learning to predict cytomegalovirus infection status. On the study overall, not on this receptor specifically: The authors suggested that the approach could potentially be extended to other disease states and immunological phenotypes. All 120 or so repertoires were used to score co-occurrence in the validation cohort in a later analysis, because that analysis had no HLA typing for the cohort. In both the original and validation cohorts, the classifier was reported to diagnose cytomegalovirus status with high specificity and sensitivity. In vitro tests confirmed that a few of the cytomegalovirus-associated TCR beta chains recognize cytomegalovirus antigens. The study listed 150 to 200 TCR beta chains as associated with cytomegalovirus. Most TCR sequences were observed very rarely across donors, whereas some public TCRs were present in many individuals. In a later analysis, TCRs clustered in the first cohort were found to also tend to co-occur in the approximately 110 validation repertoires, with 94% of cluster scores above 0.

Separate from the roughly 700-subject first cohort, the validation cohort of 95 to 150 subjects was the group to which the donors belonged. A note on this clone: This receptor's antigen is unknown. No qualities accompany the bases; no much larger clone lies one base away.

Library preparation used the immunoSEQ multiplex PCR assay. The published analysis was carried out like this. A statistical classification framework was built for diagnosing cytomegalovirus status from the catalog of TCR beta chain sequences. What TCRdb holds here is the immuneACCESS table cut down to in-frame rearrangements. Part of the clones is not present; checked against another copy, under half of the missing clones reflect an unresolved V gene, and the others are unexplained. V, J and clone size were drawn from that table, and D and trimming were deduced from the DNA. In this sample the table shows 120,000 to 150,000 clones, around 88% of which occur a single time. The ten largest clonotypes hold about 7.9% of the sample. V loses 4 bases at its end and J loses 1 base; junction bases beyond the gene matches: 10. Counted from cysteine to phenylalanine, this CDR3 has 16 amino acids. CDR3 DNA is the only sequence kept; it has 48 bases, read in frame from the first base. CDR1 and CDR2 were assigned from the germline V gene (reference sequence) as LNHDA and SQIVND.

The receptor chain draws on TRBV19 and TRBJ2-7; 7 central nucleotides agree with TRBD1. Material: PBMCs. This sequence originates from a woman aged 18-29 years in good health and CMV-seropositive. Here is the DNA: TGTGCCAGTAGTAACCGTCGGGACAGCATATCCTACGAGCAGTACTTC. This translates into CASSNRRDSISYEQYF.